This T cell receptor beta chain was sequenced during a study of T cell responses to AZD1222 COVID-19 vaccine. Method: immunoSEQ multiplex PCR; TCRdb's copy keeps in-frame clones and lacks some. Of some 150,000 clones listed, over 75% are singletons. CDR3 length: 14 residues. Trimming took 5 bases from V and 3 from J; bases not matched to a gene: 2. In germline, CDR1 is MNHEY, CDR2 SMNVEV (reference sequence). The sequence was obtained from an adult who received the AZD1222 COVID-19 vaccine. The chain recombines TRBV27 with TRBJ2-2, with TRBD1 identical over 8 bases. The starting material was peripheral blood, obtained 28 days after the second AZD1222 dose. CDR3 sequence reads: CASSVQGDTGELFF. DNA for the CDR3: TGTGCCAGCAGTGTACAGGGGGACACCGGGGAGCTGTTTTTT.